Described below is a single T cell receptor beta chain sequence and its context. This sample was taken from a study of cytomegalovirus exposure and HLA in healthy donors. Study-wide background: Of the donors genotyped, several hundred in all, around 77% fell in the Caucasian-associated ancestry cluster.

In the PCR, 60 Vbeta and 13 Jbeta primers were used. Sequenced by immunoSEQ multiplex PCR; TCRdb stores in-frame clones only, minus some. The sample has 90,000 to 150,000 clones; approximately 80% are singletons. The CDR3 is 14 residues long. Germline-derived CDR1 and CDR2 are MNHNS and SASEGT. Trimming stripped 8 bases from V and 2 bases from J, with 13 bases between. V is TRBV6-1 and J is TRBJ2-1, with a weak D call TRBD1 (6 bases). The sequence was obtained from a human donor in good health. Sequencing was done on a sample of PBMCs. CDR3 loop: CASGTGTPYNEQFF. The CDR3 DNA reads TGTGCCAGCGGGACCGGGACACCCTACAATGAGCAGTTCTTC.